One T cell receptor (beta chain) is described in this entry. The target of this receptor is not known. Within one base of it there is no much larger clone, and no base qualities were kept. The data belong to a study of OX40 agonist ivuxolimab in advanced cancers. Broadly, across the study: The costimulatory receptor OX40 (CD134) was targeted by ivuxolimab, a fully human IgG2 agonistic monoclonal antibody. Intravenous ivuxolimab was administered to patients every 2 weeks at six dose levels: 0.01, 0.1, 0.3, 1.5, 3 and 10 mg/kg. Of the approximately 50 dose-escalation patients, hepatocellular carcinoma was present in around 20, melanoma in roughly 15, renal cell carcinoma in 9 and head and neck cancer in 9. In the dose-escalation cohort, more than 75% of patients were male, and the mean age was approximately 60 years, with a range of about 23 to 90. Patients were allowed to have had prior anti-PD-1, anti-PD-L1 or anti-CTLA-4 therapy, and 30% to 50% of the dose-escalation patients had previously received checkpoint inhibitors. Partial responses occurred in three dose-escalation patients: two with cutaneous melanoma and one with hepatocellular carcinoma. The purpose of peripheral TCRbeta sequencing was to test whether ivuxolimab changed TCR sequence diversity and led to clonal T-cell expansion. The paper reports the monotherapy dose-escalation portion (N ≈ 50 patients) of the phase I ivuxolimab trial. The full study reports these points: Partial responders in the 0.1-3.0 mg/kg groups had among the lowest normalized peripheral clonal expansion, especially among CD8+ T cells. Which antigens the clonally expanded peripheral T cells were specific for was not determined. After ivuxolimab, expanded clones were on average more numerous among CD8+ T cells than among CD4+ T cells. Low levels of normalized T-cell clonal expansion were also seen in some patients who did not respond. At doses of 0.1 to 3.0 mg/kg, clonal expansion of both CD4+ and CD8+ T cells in blood was seen between baseline and week 6.

To sequence the TCRbeta CDR3 region, genomic DNA was isolated from the sorted cells. TCRbeta CDR3 regions were sequenced using the immunoSEQ Assay. TCRdb re-hosts the immuneACCESS table, in-frame sequences only. Its copies lack some clones; in the studies checked, an unresolved V gene accounts for under half of them, and the cause for the rest is not known. The sample profile shows roughly 37,000 clones; 74% of them were found once. The ten largest clones take up roughly 20% of the sample. Patients with autoimmune disease history or receiving systemic immunosuppression were excluded from the trial. Peripheral blood for TCR sequencing was collected from all dose cohorts at baseline, on cycle 4 day 1, and on cycle 7 day 1. The samples were taken from a phase I, first-in-human, multicenter, open-label dose-escalation trial of ivuxolimab. The trial enrolled adults with locally advanced or metastatic head and neck squamous cell, hepatocellular, melanoma or renal cell carcinoma. Before TCR sequencing, CD4+ and CD8+ T cells were separately sorted from peripheral blood.

The cysteine opens and the phenylalanine closes a CDR3 of 14 amino acids. The retained sequence is limited to the CDR3, 42 bases, with the frame set at the first base. Based on the germline V gene (reference sequence), the CDR1 and CDR2 sequences are LNHDA and SQIVND. V and J are truncated by 1 base and 2 bases respectively, leaving an intervening sequence of 7 bases. The V gene is TRBV19 and the J gene is TRBJ2-3, with the D gene tentatively TRBD1 or TRBD2, based on 5 matching bases in each. This sequence was found in an adult with an advanced solid tumor such as melanoma, head and neck, liver or kidney cancer. The sample consisted of CD4+ or CD8+ T cells sorted from blood, taken in a trial of the OX40 agonist ivuxolimab. The bases are TGTGCCAGTAGTATAGGGGGGATCACAGATACGCAGTATTTT. Its protein reads: CASSIGGITDTQYF.